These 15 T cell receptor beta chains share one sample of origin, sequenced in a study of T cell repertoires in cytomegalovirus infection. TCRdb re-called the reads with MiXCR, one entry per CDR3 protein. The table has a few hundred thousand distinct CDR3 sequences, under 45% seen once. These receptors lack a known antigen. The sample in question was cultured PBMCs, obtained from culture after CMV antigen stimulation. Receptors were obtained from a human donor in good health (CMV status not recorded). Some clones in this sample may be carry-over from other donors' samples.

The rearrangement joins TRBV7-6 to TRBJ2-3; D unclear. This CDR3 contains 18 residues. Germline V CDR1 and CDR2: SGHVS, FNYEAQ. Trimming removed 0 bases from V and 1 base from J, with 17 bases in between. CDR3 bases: TGTGCCAGCAGCTTAGCGAGTGCCGAGCCCCTGGGCACAGATACGCAGTATTTT. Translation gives CASSLASAEPLGTDTQYF.

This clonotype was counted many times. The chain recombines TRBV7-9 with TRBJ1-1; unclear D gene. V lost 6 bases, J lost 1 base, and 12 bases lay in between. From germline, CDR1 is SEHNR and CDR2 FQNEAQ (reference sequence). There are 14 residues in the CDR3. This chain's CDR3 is CASSLPGQNTEAFF. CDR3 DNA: TGTGCCAGCAGTTTACCTGGGCAGAACACTGAAGCTTTCTTT. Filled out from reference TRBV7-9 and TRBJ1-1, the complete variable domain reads DTGVSQNPRHKITKRGQNVTFRCDPISEHNRLYWYRQTLGQGPEFLTYFQNEAQLEKSRLLSDRFSAERPKGSFSTLEIQRTEQGDSAMYLCASSLPGQNTEAFFGQGTRLTVV.

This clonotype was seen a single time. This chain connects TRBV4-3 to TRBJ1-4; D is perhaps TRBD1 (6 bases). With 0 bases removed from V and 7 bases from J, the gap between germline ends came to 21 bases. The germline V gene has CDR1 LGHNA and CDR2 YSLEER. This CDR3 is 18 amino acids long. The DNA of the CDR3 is TGCGCCAGCAGCCAAGATCTCCTCAGACAGGTTCTAGGTGAAAAACTGTTTTTT. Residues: CASSQDLLRQVLGEKLFF.

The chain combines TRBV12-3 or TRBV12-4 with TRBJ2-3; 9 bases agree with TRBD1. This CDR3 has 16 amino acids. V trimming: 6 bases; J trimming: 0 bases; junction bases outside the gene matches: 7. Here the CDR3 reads CASSETGGSSTDTQYF. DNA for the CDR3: TGTGCCAGCAGCGAAACAGGGGGCAGTAGCACAGATACGCAGTATTTT.

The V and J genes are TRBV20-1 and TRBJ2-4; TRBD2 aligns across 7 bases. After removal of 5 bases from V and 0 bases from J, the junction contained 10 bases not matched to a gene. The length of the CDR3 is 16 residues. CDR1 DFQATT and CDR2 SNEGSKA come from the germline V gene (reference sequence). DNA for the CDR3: TGCAGTGCTGCCAGTGGGCTAGCGGAAGCCAAAAACATTCAGTACTTC. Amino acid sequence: CSAASGLAEAKNIQYF.

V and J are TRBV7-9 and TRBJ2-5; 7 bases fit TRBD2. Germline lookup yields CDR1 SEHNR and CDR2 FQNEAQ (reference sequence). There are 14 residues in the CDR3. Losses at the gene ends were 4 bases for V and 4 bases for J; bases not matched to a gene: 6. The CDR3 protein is CASSSGWGGETQYF. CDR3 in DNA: TGTGCCAGCAGCTCCGGGTGGGGGGGAGAGACCCAGTACTTC.

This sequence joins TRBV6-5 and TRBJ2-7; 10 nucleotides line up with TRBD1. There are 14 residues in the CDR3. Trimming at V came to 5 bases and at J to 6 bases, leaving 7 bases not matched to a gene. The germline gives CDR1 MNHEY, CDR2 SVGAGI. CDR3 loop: CASSRGQGSLEQYF. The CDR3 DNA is TGTGCCAGCAGTCGGGGACAGGGGTCCCTCGAGCAGTACTTC.

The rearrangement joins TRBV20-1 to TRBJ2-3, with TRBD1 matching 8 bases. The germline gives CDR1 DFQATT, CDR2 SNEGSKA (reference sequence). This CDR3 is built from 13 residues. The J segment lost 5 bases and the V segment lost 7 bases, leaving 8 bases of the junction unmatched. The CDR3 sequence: CSVGQGLIDTQYF. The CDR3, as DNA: TGCAGTGTCGGACAGGGTTTGATAGATACGCAGTATTTT.

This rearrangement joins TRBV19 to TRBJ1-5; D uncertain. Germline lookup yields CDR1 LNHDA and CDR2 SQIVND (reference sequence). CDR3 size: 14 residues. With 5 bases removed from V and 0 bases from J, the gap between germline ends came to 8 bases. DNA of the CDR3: TGTGCCAGTAGTGAATGGCATAGCAATCAGCCCCAGCATTTT. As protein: CASSEWHSNQPQHF.

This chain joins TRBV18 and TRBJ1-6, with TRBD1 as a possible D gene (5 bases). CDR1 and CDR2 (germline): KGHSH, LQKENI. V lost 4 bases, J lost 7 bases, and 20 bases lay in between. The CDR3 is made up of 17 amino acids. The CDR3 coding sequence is TGTGCCAGCTCACAACTACGCTCTGGGACGGAGAATTCACCCCTCCACTTT. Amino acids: CASSQLRSGTENSPLHF.

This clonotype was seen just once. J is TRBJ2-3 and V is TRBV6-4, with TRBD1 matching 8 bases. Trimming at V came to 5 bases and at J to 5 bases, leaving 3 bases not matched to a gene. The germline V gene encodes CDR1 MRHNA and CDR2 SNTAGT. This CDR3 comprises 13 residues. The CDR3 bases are TGTGCCAGCAGTCCAGGACAGGGAGATACGCAGTATTTT. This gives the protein CASSPGQGDTQYF.

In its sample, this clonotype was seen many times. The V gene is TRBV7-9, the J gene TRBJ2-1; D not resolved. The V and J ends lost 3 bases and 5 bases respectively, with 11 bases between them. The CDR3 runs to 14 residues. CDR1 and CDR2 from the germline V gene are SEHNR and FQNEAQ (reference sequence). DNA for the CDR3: TGTGCCAGCAGCTTTTTACTGGATGACAATGAGCAGTTCTTC. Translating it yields CASSFLLDDNEQFF.

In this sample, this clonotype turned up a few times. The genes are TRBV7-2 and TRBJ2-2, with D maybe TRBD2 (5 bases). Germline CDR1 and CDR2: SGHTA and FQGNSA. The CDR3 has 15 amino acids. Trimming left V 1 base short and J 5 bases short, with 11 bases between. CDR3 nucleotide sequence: TGTGCCAGCAGCTTAGGTGTTAGCGTTACCGGGGAGCTGTTTTTT. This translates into CASSLGVSVTGELFF. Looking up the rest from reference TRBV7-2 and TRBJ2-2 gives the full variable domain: GAGVSQSPSNKVTEKGKDVELRCDPISGHTALYWYRQSLGQGLEFLIYFQGNSAPDKSGLPSDRFSAERTGGSVSTLTIQRTQQEDSAVYLCASSLGVSVTGELFFGEGSRLTVL.

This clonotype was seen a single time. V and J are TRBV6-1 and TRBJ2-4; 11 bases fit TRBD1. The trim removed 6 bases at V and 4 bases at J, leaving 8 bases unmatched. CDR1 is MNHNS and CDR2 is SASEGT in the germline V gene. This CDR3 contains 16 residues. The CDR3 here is CASSSSRDRGKNIQYF. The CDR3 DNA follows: TGTGCCAGCAGCTCGTCCCGGGACAGGGGGAAAAACATTCAGTACTTC.

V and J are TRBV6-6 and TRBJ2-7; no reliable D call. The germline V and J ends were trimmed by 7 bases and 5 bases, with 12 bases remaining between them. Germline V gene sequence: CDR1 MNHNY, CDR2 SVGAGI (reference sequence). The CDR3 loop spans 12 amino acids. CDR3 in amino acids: CASTDRLDEQYF. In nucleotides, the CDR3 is TGTGCCAGCACCGATCGCCTGGACGAGCAGTACTTC.